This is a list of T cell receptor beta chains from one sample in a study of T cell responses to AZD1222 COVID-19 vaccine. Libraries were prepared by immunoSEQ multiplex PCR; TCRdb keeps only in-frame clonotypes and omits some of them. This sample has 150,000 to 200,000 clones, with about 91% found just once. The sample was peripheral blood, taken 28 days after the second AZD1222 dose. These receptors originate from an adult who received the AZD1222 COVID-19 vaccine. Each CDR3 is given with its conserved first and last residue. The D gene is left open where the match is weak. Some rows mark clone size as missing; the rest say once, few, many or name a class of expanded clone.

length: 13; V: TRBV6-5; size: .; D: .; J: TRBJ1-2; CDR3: CASIPGGPHGYTF; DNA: TGTGCCAGCATCCCCGGGGGCCCCCATGGCTACACCTTC
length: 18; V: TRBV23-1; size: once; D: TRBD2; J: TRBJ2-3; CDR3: CASSQSLAGGPRTDTQYF; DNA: TGCGCCAGCAGTCAATCGCTAGCGGGGGGGCCCCGCACAGATACGCAGTATTTT
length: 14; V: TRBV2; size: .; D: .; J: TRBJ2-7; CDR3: CASSWDGGSYEQYF; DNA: TGTGCCAGCAGTTGGGACGGCGGCTCCTACGAGCAGTACTTC
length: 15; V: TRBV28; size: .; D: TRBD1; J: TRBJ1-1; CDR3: CASSFSIGQANVAFF; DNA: TGTGCCAGCAGTTTTTCAATCGGACAGGCGAATGTAGCTTTCTTT
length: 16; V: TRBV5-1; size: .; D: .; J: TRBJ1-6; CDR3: CASSLPLGQLNSPLHF; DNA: TGCGCCAGCAGCTTGCCGTTGGGGCAGCTGAATTCACCCCTCCACTTT
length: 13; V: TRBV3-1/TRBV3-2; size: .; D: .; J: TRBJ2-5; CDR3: CASRMEGRETQYF; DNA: TGTGCCAGCCGGATGGAGGGGAGAGAGACCCAGTACTTC
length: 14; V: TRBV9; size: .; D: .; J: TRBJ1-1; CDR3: CASSVVQGWGEAFF; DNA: TGTGCCAGCAGCGTAGTTCAGGGTTGGGGAGAAGCTTTCTTT
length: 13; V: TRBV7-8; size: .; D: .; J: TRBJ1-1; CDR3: CASSFKPNTEAFF; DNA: TGTGCCAGCAGCTTCAAGCCGAACACTGAAGCTTTCTTT
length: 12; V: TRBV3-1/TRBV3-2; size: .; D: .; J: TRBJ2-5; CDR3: CASSQGSETQYF; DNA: TGTGCCAGCAGCCAGGGGTCAGAGACCCAGTACTTC
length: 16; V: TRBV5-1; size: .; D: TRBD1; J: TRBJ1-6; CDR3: CASSLAGGQGNSPLHF; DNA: TGCGCCAGCAGCTTGGCCGGGGGACAGGGTAATTCACCCCTCCACTTT
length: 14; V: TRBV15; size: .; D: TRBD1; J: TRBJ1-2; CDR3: CATSRDVRGYGYTF; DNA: TGTGCCACCAGCAGAGATGTCAGGGGGTATGGCTACACCTTC
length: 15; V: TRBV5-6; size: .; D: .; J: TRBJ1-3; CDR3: CASSSLTGSGNTIYF; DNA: TGTGCCAGCAGCTCCTTAACAGGGAGCGGAAACACCATATATTTT
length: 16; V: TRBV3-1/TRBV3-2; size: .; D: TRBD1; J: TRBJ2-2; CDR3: CASSSQPTGPTGELFF; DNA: TGTGCCAGCAGCTCGCAACCGACAGGGCCGACCGGGGAGCTGTTTTTT
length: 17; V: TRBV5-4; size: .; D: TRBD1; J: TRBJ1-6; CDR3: CASSFGQGSSYNSPLHF; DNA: TGTGCCAGCAGCTTTGGACAGGGGAGCTCCTATAATTCACCCCTCCACTTT
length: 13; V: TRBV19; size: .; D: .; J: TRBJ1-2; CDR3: CASSLTGSYGYTF; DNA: TGTGCCAGTAGTCTAACAGGGTCCTATGGCTACACCTTC
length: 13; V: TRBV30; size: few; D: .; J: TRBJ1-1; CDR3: CAWTGLLNTEAFF; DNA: TGTGCCTGGACGGGACTCTTGAACACTGAAGCTTTCTTT
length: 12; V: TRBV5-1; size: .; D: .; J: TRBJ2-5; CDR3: CASTAGGETQYF; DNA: TGCGCCAGCACAGCCGGCGGAGAGACCCAGTACTTC
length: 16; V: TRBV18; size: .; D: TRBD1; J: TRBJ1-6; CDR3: CASSPRTGGWNSPLHF; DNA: TGTGCCAGCTCACCCCGGACAGGGGGATGGAATTCACCCCTCCACTTT
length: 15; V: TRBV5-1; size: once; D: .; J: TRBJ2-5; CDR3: CASSFGKGMGETQYF; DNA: TGCGCCAGCAGCTTTGGGAAGGGGATGGGGGAGACCCAGTACTTC
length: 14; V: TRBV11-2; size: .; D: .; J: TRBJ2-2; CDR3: CASSVHASAGELFF; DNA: TGTGCCAGCAGCGTACACGCTTCGGCCGGGGAGCTGTTTTTT
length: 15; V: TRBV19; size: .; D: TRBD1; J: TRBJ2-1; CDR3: CASGPRDRGHNEQFF; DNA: TGTGCCAGTGGCCCGAGGGACAGGGGGCACAATGAGCAGTTCTTC
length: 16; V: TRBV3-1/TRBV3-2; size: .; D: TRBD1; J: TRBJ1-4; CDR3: CASSQEMTGSNEKLFF; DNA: TGTGCCAGCAGCCAAGAGATGACAGGGAGTAATGAAAAACTGTTTTTT
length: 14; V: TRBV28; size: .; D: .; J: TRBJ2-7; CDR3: CASNSPGPYYEQYF; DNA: TGTGCCAGCAACTCCCCCGGGCCATACTACGAGCAGTACTTC
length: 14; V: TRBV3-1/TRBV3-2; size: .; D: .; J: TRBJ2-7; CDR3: CASTRGGTSYEQYF; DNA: TGTGCCAGCACCCGAGGTGGGACCTCCTACGAGCAGTACTTC
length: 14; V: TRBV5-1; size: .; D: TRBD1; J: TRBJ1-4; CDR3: CASSTDRAPEKLFF; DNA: TGCGCCAGCAGCACCGACAGGGCGCCTGAAAAACTGTTTTTT
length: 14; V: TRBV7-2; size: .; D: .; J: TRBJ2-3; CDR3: CASSPRWGTDTQYF; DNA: TGTGCCAGCAGCCCGCGTTGGGGCACGGATACGCAGTATTTT
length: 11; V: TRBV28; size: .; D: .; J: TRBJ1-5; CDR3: CASSLHQPQHF; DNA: TGTGCCAGCAGCCTCCACCAGCCCCAGCATTTT
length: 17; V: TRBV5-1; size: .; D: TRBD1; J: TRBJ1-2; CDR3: CASSFGTGIIDYYGYTF; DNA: TGCGCCAGCAGCTTCGGGACAGGGATCATTGACTACTATGGCTACACCTTC
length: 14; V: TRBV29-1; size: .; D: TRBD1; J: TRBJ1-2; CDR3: CSVVGQGAAYGYTF; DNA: TGCAGCGTTGTGGGGCAGGGGGCCGCTTATGGCTACACCTTC
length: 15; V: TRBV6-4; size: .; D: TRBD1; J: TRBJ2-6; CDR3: CASSPQGSGANVLTF; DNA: TGTGCCAGCAGCCCACAGGGGTCTGGGGCCAACGTCTTGACTTTC
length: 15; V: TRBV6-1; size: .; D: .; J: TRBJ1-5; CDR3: CASSELRQVNQPQHF; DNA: TGTGCCAGCAGTGAATTGAGACAGGTCAATCAGCCCCAGCATTTT
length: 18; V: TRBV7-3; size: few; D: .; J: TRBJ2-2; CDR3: CASSPSIGPTSNTGELFF; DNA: TGTGCCAGCAGCCCTTCTATCGGGCCTACCTCGAACACCGGGGAGCTGTTTTTT
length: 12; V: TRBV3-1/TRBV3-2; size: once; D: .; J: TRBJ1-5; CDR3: CASGQINQPQHF; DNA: TGTGCCAGTGGACAGATCAATCAGCCCCAGCATTTT
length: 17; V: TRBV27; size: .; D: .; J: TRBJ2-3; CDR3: CASSLSVGGIYTDTQYF; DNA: TGTGCCAGCAGTTTATCGGTAGGGGGGATTTACACAGATACGCAGTATTTT
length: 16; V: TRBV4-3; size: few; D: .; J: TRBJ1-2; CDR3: CASSQDGTVTNYGYTF; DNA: TGCGCCAGCAGCCAAGATGGAACCGTTACTAACTATGGCTACACCTTC
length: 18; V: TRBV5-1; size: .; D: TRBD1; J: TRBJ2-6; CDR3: CASSFSDRGRLGANVLTF; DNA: TGCGCCAGCAGCTTTAGTGACAGGGGGCGTCTTGGGGCCAACGTCCTGACTTTC
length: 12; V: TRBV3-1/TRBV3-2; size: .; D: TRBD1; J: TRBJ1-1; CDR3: CASSRGTAEAFF; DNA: TGTGCCAGCAGCCGAGGGACAGCTGAAGCTTTCTTT
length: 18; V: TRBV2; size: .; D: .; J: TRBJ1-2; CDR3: CASSEALRWGAGNYGYTF; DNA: TGTGCCAGCAGTGAAGCGCTTCGGTGGGGGGCTGGTAACTATGGCTACACCTTC
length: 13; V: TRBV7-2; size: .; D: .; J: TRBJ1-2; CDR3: CASSLGVARGYTF; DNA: TGTGCCAGCAGCTTAGGAGTTGCGAGGGGCTACACCTTC
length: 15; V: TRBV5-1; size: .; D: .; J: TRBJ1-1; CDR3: CASSSDRRDSTEAFF; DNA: TGCGCCAGCAGCTCCGACAGAAGGGATAGCACTGAAGCTTTCTTT
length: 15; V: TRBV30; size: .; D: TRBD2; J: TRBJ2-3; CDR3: CAWSVSGGAGNTQYF; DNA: TGTGCCTGGAGTGTTTCGGGAGGGGCGGGGAATACGCAGTATTTT
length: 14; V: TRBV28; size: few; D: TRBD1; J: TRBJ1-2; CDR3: CASSRGGASEGYTF; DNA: TGTGCCAGCAGCCGAGGGGGCGCGTCAGAAGGCTACACCTTC
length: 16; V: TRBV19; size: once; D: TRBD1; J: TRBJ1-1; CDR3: CASTTDRGRGNTEAFF; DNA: TGTGCCAGTACCACCGACAGGGGGCGGGGGAACACTGAAGCTTTCTTT
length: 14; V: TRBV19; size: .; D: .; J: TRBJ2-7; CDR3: CASSSPGQSYEQYF; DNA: TGTGCCAGTAGCTCCCCGGGACAATCCTACGAGCAGTACTTC
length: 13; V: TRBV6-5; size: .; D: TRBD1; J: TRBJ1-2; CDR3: CASDRQGGYGYTF; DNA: TGTGCCAGCGATAGACAGGGGGGCTATGGCTACACCTTC
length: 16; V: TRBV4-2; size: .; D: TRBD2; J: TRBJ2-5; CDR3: CASSQDRDSGGETQYF; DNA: TGTGCCAGCAGCCAAGATCGGGATAGCGGGGGTGAGACCCAGTACTTC
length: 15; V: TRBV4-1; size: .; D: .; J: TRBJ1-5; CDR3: CASSQERGARQPQHF; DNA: TGCGCCAGCAGCCAAGAACGTGGGGCGAGACAGCCCCAGCATTTT
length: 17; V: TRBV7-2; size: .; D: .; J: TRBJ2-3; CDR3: CASSRLSGTVSTDTQYF; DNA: TGTGCCAGCAGTCGTCTTTCCGGGACCGTAAGCACAGATACGCAGTATTTT
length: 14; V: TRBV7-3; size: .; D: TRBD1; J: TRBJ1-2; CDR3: CASSSRTGTYGYTF; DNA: TGTGCCAGCAGCTCACGGACAGGGACATATGGCTACACCTTC
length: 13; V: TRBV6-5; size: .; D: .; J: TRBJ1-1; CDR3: CASSAPLAAEAFF; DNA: TGTGCCAGCAGCGCCCCCCTCGCCGCTGAAGCTTTCTTT
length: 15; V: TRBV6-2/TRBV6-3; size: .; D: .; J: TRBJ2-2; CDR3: CASSWGGANTGELFF; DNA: TGTGCCAGCAGTTGGGGGGGCGCGAACACCGGGGAGCTGTTTTTT
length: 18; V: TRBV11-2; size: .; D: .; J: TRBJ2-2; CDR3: CASSLIGAGTPNTGELFF; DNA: TGTGCCAGCAGCTTGATTGGGGCCGGGACGCCAAACACCGGGGAGCTGTTTTTT
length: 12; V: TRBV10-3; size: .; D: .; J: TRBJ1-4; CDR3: CAISRGSEKLFF; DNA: TGTGCCATCAGTAGGGGGAGCGAAAAACTGTTTTTT
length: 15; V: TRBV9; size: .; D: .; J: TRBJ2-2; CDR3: CASSVARGNTGELFF; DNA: TGTGCCAGCAGCGTAGCCAGAGGGAACACCGGGGAGCTGTTTTTT
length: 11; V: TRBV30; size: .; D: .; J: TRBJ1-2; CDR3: CAWSGDYGYTF; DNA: TGTGCCTGGAGCGGGGATTATGGCTACACCTTC
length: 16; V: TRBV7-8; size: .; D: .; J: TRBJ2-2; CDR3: CASSLRRGTNTGELFF; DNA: TGTGCCAGCAGCTTAAGGCGGGGCACGAACACCGGGGAGCTGTTTTTT
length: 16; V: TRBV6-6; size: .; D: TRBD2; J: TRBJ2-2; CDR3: CASSYPKAGASGELFF; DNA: TGTGCCAGCAGTTACCCGAAAGCGGGGGCAAGCGGGGAGCTGTTTTTT